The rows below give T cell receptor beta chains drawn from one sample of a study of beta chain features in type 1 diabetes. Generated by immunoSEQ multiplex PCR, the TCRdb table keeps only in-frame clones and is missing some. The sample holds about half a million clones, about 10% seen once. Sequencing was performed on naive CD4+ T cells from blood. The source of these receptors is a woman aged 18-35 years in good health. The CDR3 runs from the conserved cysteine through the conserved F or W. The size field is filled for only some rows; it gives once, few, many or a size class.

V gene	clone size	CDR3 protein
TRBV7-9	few	CASSPSGGVTGELFF
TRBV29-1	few	CSVLRQGRTDTQYF
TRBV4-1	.	CASSHGLAGMSETQYF
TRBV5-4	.	CASRKAGGVYEQYF
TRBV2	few	CASDRDRETQYF
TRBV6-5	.	CATTVDRAKGYTF
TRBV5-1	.	CASSTDRVTDTQYF
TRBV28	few	CASSFGRYNSPLHF
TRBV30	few	CAWSGGANQPQHF
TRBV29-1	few	CSVDSGGDYEQYF
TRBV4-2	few	CASSQPTRGSTDTQYF
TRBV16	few	CASSQRPAEKLFF
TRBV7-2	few	CASSSDRGRWETQYF
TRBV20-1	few	CSARVSETQYF
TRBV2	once	CATGTELNTEAFF
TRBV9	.	CASSVLQAGPTDTQYF
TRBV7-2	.	CASSLMPLEGIEQYF
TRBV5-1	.	CASALLDGDNEQFF
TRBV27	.	CASRLRQGVFYGYTF
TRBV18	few	CASSPMTGTPTEAFF
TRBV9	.	CASSVDGQGNQPQHF
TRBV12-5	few	CASGSSVGQSYRELFF
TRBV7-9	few	CASSPGQSNEKLFF
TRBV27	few	CASSLKTGANVLTF
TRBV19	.	CASRGPGVSYEQYF
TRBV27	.	CASSLYGRAQETQYF
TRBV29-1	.	CSVRTDPMEKLFF
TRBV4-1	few	CASSQDRPRGALETQYF